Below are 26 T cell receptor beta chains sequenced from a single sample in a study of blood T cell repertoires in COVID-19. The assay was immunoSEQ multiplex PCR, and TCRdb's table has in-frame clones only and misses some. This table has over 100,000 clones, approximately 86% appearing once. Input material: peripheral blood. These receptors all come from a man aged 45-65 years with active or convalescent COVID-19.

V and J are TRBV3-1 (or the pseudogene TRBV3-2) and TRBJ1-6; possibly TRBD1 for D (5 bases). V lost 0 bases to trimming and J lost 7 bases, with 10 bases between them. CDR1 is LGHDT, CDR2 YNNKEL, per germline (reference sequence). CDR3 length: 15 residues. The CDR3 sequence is CASSQEAGQNSPLHF. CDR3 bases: TGTGCCAGCAGCCAAGAAGCAGGGCAGAATTCACCCCTCCACTTT.

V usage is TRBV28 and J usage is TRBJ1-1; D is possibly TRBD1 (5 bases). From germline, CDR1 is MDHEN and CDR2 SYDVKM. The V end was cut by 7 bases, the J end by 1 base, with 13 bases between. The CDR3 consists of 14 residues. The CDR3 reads CASTSPDRNTEAFF. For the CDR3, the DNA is TGTGCCAGCACCTCTCCAGACAGGAACACTGAAGCTTTCTTT.

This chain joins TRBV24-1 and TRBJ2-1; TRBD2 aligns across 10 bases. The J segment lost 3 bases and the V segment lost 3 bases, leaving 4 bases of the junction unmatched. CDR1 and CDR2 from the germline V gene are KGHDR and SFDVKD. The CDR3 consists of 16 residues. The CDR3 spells CATSDTGTSVYNEQFF. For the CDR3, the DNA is TGTGCCACCAGTGATACCGGGACTAGCGTCTACAATGAGCAGTTCTTC.

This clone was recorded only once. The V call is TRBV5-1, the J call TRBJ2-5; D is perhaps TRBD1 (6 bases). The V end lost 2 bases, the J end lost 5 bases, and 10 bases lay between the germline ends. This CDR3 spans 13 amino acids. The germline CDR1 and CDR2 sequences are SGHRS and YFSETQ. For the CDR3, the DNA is TGCGCCAGCAGCTTACAGGGATGGGAGACCCAGTACTTC. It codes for CASSLQGWETQYF.

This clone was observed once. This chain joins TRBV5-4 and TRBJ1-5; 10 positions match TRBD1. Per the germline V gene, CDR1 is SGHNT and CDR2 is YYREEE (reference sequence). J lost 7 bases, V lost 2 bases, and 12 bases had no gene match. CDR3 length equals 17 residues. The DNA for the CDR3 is TGTGCCAGCAGCTTCTCCATGACAGGGGGCGCAGGACAGCCCCAGCATTTT. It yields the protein CASSFSMTGGAGQPQHF.

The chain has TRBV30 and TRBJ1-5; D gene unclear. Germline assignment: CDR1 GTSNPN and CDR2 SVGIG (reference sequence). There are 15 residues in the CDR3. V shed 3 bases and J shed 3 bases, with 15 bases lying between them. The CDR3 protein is CAWSQEGRLNQPQHF. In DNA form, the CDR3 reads TGTGCCTGGAGCCAAGAGGGCAGGCTCAATCAGCCCCAGCATTTT.

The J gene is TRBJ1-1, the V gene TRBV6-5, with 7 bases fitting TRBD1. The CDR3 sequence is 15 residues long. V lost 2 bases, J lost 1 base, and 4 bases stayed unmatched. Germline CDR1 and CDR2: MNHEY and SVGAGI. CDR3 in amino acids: CASSYGTVGNTEAFF. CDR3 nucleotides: TGTGCCAGCAGTTACGGGACAGTTGGGAACACTGAAGCTTTCTTT.

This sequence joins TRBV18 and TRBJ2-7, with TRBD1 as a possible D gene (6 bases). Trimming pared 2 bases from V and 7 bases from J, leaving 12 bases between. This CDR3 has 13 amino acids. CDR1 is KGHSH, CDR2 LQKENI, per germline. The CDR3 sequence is CASSPNSGVEQYV. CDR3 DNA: TGTGCCAGCTCACCAAATTCAGGGGTTGAGCAGTACGTC.

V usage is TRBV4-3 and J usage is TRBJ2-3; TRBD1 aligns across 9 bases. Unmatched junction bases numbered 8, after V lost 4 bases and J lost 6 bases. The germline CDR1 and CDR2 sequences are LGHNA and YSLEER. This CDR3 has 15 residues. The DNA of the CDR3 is TGCGCCAGCAGCCGACGACAGGGGGGTAAGGATACGCAGTATTTT. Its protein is CASSRRQGGKDTQYF.

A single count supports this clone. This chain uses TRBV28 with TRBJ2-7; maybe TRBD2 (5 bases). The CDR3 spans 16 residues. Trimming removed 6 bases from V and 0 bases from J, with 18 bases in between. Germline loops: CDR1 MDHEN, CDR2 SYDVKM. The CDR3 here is CASSPHAGSRSYEQYF. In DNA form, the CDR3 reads TGTGCCAGCAGCCCTCACGCGGGCAGCCGCTCCTACGAGCAGTACTTC.

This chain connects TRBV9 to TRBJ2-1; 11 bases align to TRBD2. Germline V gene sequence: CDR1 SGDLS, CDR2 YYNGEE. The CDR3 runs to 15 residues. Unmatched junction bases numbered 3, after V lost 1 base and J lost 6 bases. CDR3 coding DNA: TGTGCCAGCAGCGTACTTAGCGGGGGGGGCAATGAGCAGTTCTTC. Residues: CASSVLSGGGNEQFF.

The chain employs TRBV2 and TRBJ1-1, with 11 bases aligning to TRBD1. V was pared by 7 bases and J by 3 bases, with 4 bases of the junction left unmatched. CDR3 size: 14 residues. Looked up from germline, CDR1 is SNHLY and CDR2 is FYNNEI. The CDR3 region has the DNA TGTGCCAGCAATAAGGGACAGGGGGACACTGAAGCTTTCTTT. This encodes CASNKGQGDTEAFF.

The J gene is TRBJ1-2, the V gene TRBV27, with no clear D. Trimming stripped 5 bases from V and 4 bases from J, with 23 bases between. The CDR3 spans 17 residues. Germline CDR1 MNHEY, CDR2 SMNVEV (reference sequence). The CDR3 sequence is CASSTGVSGVSLYGYTF. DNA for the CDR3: TGTGCCAGCAGTACGGGAGTATCCGGGGTTTCCCTCTATGGCTACACCTTC.

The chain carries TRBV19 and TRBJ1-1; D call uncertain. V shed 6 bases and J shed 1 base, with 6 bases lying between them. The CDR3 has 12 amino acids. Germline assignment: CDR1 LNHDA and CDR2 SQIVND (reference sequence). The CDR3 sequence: CASSEQNTEAFF. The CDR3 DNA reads TGTGCCAGTAGCGAACAGAACACTGAAGCTTTCTTT.

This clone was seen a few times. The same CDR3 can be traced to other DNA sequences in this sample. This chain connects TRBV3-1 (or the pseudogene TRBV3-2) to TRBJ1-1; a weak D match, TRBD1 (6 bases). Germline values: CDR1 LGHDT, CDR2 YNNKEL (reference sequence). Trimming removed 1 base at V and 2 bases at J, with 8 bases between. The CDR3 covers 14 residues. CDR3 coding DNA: TGTGCCAGCAGCCAAGTACAGGGCAACACTGAAGCTTTCTTT. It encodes CASSQVQGNTEAFF.

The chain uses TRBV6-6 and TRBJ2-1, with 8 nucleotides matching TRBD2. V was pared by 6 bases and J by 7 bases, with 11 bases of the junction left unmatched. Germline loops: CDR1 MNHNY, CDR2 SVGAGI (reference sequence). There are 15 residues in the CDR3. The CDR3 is CASRKSGGAGNEQFF. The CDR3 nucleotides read TGTGCCAGCAGGAAATCGGGGGGGGCAGGAAATGAGCAGTTCTTC.

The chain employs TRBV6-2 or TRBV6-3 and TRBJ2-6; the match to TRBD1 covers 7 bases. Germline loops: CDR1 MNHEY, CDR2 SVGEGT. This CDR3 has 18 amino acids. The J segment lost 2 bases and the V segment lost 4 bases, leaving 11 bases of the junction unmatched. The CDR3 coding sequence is TGTGCCAGCAGTTGGAGCCGGGACAGTACCACTGGGGCCAACGTCCTGACTTTC. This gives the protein CASSWSRDSTTGANVLTF.

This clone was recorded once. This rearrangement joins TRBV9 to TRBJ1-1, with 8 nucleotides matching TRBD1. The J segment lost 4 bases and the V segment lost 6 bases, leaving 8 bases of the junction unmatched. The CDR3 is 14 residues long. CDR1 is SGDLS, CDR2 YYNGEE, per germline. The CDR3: CASNPQGVGTEAFF. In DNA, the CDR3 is TGTGCCAGCAACCCACAGGGGGTGGGCACTGAAGCTTTCTTT.

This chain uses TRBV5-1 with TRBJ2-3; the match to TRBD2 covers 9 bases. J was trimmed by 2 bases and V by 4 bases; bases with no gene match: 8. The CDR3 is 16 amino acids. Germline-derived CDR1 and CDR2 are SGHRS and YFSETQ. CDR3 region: CASSALAGNTTDTQYF. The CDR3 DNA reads TGCGCCAGCAGCGCCCTAGCGGGGAATACCACAGATACGCAGTATTTT.

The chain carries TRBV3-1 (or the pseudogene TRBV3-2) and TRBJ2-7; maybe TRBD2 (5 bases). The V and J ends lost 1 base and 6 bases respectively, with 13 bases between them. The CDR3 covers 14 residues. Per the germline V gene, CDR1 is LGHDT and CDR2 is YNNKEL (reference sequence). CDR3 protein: CASSQATGSGEQYV. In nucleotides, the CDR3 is TGTGCCAGCAGCCAAGCTACGGGATCGGGCGAGCAGTACGTC.

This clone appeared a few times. CDR3 sequence: CASSFVGRAREQYF. The CDR3 DNA is TGTGCCAGCAGCTTCGTTGGCAGGGCCAGGGAGCAGTACTTC. V gene TRBV7-8 combines with J gene TRBJ2-7; D may be TRBD1 (5 bases). The CDR3 covers 14 residues. Germline CDR1 is SGHVS and CDR2 is FQNEAQ. Trimming cost V 3 bases and J 7 bases, with 16 bases left between them.

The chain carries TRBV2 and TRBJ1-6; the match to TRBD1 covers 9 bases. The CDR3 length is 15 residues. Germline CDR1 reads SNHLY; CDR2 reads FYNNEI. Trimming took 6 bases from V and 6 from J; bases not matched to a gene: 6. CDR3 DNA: TGTGCCAGCAGCTTACAGGGGGCGGGTAATTCACCCCTCCACTTT. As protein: CASSLQGAGNSPLHF.

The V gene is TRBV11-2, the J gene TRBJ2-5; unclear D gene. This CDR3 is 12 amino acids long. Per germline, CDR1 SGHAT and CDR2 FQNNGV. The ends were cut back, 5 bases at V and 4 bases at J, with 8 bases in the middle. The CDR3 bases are TGTGCCAGCAGCCGGAGCAGAGAGACCCAGTACTTC. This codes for CASSRSRETQYF.

The CDR3: CASKPGWGTNYGYTF. The CDR3 nucleotides are TGTGCCAGCAAACCAGGGTGGGGCACCAACTATGGCTACACCTTC. The chain links TRBV19 to TRBJ1-2; maybe TRBD1 (5 bases). The CDR3 contains 15 residues. Germline CDR1 is LNHDA and CDR2 is SQIVND (reference sequence). Trimming stripped 9 bases from V and 2 bases from J, with 19 bases between.

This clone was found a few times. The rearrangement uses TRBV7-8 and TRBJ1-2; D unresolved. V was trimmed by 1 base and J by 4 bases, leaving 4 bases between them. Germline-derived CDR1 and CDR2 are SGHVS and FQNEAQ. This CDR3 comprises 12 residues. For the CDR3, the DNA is TGTGCCAGCAGCTTAGGCGGCTATGGCTACACCTTC. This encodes CASSLGGYGYTF.

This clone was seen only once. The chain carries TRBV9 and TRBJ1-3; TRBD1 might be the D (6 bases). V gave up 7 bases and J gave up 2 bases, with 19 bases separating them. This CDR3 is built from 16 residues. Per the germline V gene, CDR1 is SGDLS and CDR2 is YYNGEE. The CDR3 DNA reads TGTGCCAGCGAACCCTTGGACAGAAGTCCTGGAAACACCATATATTTT. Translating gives CASEPLDRSPGNTIYF.